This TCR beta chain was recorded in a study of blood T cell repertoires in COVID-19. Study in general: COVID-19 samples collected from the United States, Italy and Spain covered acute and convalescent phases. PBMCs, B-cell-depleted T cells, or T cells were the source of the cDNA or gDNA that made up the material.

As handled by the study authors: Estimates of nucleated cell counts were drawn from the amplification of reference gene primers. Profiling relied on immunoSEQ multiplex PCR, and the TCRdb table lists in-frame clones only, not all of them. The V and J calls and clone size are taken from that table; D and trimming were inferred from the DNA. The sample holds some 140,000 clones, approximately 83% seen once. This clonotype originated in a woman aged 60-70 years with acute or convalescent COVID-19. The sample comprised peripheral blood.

In nucleotides, the CDR3 is TGTGCCAGCAGCGGGGACAGTCGGCATAACTATGGCTACACCTTC. It translates to CASSGDSRHNYGYTF. The rearrangement uses TRBV7-9 and TRBJ1-2; 7 bases are shared with TRBD1. The CDR3 consists of 15 residues. The V gene end was trimmed by 5 bases and the J gene end by 1 base; junction bases not matched to a gene: 7. Germline V gene data show CDR1 as SEHNR and CDR2 as FQNEAQ (reference sequence).